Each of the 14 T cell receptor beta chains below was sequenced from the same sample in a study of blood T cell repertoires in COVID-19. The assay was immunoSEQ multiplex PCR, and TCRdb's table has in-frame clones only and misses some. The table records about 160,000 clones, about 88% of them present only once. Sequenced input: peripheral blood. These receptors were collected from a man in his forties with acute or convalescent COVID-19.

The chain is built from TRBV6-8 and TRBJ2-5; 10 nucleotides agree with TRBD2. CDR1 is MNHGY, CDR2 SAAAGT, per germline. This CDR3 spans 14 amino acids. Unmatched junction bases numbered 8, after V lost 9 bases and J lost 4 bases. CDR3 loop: CARGERGGSETQYF. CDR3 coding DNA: TGTGCCAGGGGGGAGCGGGGGGGCTCAGAGACCCAGTACTTC.

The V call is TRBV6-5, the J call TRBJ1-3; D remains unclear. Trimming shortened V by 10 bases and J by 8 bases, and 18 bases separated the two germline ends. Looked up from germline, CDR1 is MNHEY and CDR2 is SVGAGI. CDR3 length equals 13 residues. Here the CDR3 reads CATKDNYWDTIYF. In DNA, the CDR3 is TGTGCCACCAAGGATAACTATTGGGACACCATATATTTT.

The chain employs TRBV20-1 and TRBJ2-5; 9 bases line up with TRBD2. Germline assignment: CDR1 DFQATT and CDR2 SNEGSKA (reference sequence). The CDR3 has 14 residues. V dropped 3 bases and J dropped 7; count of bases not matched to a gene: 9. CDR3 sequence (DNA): TGCAGTGCTAGTGATAGCGGGGGACCGGGGACCCAGTACTTC. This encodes CSASDSGGPGTQYF.

CDR3 region: CASSLLAVHPYEQYF. In DNA form, the CDR3 reads TGTGCCAGCAGCCTACTAGCGGTTCACCCCTACGAGCAGTACTTC. V is TRBV6-5 and J is TRBJ2-7; 8 nucleotides align to TRBD2. The CDR3 contains 15 residues. Germline V gene lookup returns CDR1 MNHEY and CDR2 SVGAGI. With 6 bases clipped from V and 2 bases from J, the junction kept 9 bases outside the gene matches.

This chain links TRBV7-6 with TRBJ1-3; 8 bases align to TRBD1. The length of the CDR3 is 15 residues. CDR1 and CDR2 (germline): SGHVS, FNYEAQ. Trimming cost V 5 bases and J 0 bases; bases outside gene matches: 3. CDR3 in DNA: TGTGCCAGCAGCCCCACAGGGGGCTCTGGAAACACCATATATTTT. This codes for CASSPTGGSGNTIYF.

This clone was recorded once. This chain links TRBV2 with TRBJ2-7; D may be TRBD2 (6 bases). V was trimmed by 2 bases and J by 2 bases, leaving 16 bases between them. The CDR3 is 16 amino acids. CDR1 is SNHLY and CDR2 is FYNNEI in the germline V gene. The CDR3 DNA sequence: TGTGCCAGCAGTGAATTCGGAGGGGAAGGTGCCTACGAGCAGTACTTC. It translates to CASSEFGGEGAYEQYF.

The CDR3, as DNA: TGTGCCAGCAGCTACCGGGACAGGAGCAGTTCCTATGGCTACACCTTC. Amino acids: CASSYRDRSSSYGYTF. The V gene is TRBV6-5, the J gene TRBJ1-2; 8 nucleotides align to TRBD1. V gave up 6 bases and J gave up 4 bases; unmatched junction bases: 13. Germline V gene sequence: CDR1 MNHEY, CDR2 SVGAGI. This CDR3 region has 16 residues.

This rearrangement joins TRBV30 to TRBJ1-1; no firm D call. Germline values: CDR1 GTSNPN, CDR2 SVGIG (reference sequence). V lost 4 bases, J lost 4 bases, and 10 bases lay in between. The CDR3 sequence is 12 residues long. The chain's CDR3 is CAWNGAGTEAFF. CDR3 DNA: TGTGCCTGGAACGGAGCGGGCACTGAAGCTTTCTTT.

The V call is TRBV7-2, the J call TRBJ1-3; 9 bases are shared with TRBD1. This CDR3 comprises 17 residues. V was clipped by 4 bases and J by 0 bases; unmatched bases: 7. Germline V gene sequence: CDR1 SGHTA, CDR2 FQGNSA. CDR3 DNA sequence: TGTGCCAGCAGCTCCGGGGACAGGGTAGGCTCTGGAAACACCATATATTTT. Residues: CASSSGDRVGSGNTIYF.

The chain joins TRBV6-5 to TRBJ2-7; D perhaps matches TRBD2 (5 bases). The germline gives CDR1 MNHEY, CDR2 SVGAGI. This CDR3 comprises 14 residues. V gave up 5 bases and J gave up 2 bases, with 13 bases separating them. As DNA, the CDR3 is TGTGCCAGCAGTCTGGACGGACTTACCTACGAGCAGTACTTC. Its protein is CASSLDGLTYEQYF.

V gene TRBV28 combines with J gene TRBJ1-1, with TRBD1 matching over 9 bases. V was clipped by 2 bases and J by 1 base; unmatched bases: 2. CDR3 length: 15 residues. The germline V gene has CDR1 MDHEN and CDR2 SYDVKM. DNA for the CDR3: TGTGCCAGCAGTTTAGGGGGACAGGGGAACACTGAAGCTTTCTTT. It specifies CASSLGGQGNTEAFF. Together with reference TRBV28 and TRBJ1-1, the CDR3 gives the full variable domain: DVKVTQSSRYLVKRTGEKVFLECVQDMDHENMFWYRQDPGLGLRLIYFSYDVKMKEKGDIPEGYSVSREKKERFSLILESASTNQTSMYLCASSLGGQGNTEAFFGQGTRLTVV.

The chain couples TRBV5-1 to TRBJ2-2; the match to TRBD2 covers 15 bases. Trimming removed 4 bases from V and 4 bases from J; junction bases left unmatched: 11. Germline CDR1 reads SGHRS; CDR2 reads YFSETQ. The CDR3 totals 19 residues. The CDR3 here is CASSLQGLAGGPVTGELFF. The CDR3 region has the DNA TGCGCCAGCAGCCTCCAAGGACTAGCGGGGGGGCCGGTCACCGGGGAGCTGTTTTTT. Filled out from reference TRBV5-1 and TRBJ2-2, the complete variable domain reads KAGVTQTPRYLIKTRGQQVTLSCSPISGHRSVSWYQQTPGQGLQFLFEYFSETQRNKGNFPGRFSGRQFSNSRSEMNVSTLELGDSALYLCASSLQGLAGGPVTGELFFGEGSRLTVL.

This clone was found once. CDR3 sequence: CASSPGGGYGYTF. The CDR3 DNA reads as TGTGCCAGCAGCCCTGGGGGGGGCTATGGCTACACCTTC. The V gene is TRBV4-2, the J gene TRBJ1-2, with a tentative D call TRBD1 (5 bases). Trimming took off 4 bases at V and 4 bases at J, with 10 bases between the two ends. Germline V lookup: CDR1 LGHNA, CDR2 YNFKEQ. CDR3 length: 13 residues.

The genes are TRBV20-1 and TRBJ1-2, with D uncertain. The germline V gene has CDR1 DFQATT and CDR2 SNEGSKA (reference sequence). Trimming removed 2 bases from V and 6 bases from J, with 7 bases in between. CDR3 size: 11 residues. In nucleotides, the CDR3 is TGCAGTGCTAGACCCTCGGATGGCTACACCTTC. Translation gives CSARPSDGYTF.